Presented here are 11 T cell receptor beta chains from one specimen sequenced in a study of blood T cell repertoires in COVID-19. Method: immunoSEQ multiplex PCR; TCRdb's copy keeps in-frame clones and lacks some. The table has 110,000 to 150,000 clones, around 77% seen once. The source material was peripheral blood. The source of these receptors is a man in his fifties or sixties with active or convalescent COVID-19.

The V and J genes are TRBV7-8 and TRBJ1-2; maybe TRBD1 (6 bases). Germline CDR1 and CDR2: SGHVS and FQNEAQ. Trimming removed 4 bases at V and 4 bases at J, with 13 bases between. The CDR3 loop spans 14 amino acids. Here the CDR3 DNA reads TGTGCCAGCAGCTATAGGGACACCTCCTATGGCTACACCTTC. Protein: CASSYRDTSYGYTF.

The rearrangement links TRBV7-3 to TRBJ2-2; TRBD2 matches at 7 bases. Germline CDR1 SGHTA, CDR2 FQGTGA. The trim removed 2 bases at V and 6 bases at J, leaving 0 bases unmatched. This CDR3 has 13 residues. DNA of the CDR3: TGTGCCAGCAGCTTAGCGGGAGCCGGGGAGCTGTTTTTT. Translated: CASSLAGAGELFF.

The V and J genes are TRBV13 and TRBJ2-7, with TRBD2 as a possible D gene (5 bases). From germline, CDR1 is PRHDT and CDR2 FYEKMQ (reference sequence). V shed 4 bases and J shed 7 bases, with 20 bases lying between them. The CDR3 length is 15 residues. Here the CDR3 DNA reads TGTGCCAGCAGCTCCTCCCCACTCGCCGGGGTTGAGCAGTACTTC. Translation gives CASSSSPLAGVEQYF. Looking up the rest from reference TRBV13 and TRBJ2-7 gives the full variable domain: AAGVIQSPRHLIKEKRETATLKCYPIPRHDTVYWYQQGPGQDPQFLISFYEKMQSDKGSIPDRFSAQQFSDYHSELNMSSLELGDSALYFCASSSSPLAGVEQYFGPGTRLTVT.

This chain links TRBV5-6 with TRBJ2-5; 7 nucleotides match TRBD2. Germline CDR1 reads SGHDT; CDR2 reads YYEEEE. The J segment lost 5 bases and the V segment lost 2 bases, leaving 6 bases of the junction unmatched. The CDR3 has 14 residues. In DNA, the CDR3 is TGTGCCAGCAGCTTCAGACTAGCCTCGGAGACCCAGTACTTC. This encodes CASSFRLASETQYF.

Written as DNA, the CDR3 is TGTGCCATCAGGAGGGGACAGGGGGCTGATGGCACTGAAGCTTTCTTT. This sequence encodes CAIRRGQGADGTEAFF. The chain couples TRBV10-3 to TRBJ1-1; 12 bases map to TRBD1. V dropped 6 bases and J dropped 4; count of bases not matched to a gene: 9. Germline V gene lookup returns CDR1 ENHRY and CDR2 SYGVKD. The CDR3 is made up of 16 amino acids.

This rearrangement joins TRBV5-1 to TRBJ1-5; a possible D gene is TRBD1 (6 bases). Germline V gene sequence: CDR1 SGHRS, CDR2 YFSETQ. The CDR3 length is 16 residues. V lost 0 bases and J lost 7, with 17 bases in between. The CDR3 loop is CASSLAGGRATQPQHF. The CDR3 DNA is TGCGCCAGCAGCTTGGCTGGGGGCCGCGCAACCCAGCCCCAGCATTTT.

The CDR3 loop is CASSQLAGTYEQYF. DNA for the CDR3: TGTGCCAGCAGCCAATTAGCGGGGACCTACGAGCAGTACTTC. The V call is TRBV14, the J call TRBJ2-7; 8 bases are a match to TRBD2. This CDR3 contains 14 residues. Germline CDR1 reads SGHDN; CDR2 reads FVKESK. The V and J ends lost 2 bases and 2 bases, in that order; junction bases with no gene match: 2.

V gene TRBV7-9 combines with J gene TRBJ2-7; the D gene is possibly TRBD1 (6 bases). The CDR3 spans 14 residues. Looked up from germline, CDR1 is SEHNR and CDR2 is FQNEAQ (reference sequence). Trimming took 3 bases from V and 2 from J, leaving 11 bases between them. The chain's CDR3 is CASSLVDSTYEQYF. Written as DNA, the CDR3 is TGTGCCAGCAGCTTGGTGGACAGTACCTACGAGCAGTACTTC.

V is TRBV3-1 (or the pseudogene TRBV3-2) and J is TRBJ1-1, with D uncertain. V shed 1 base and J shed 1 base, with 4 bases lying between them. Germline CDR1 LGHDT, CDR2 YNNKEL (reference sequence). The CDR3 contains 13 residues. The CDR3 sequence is CASSQVWNTEAFF. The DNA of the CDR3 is TGTGCCAGCAGCCAAGTCTGGAACACTGAAGCTTTCTTT.

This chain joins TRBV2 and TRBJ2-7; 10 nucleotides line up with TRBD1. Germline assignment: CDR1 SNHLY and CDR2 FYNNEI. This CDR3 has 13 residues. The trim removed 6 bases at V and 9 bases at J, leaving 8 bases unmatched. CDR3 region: CASSVGQGRTQYF. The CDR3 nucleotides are TGTGCCAGCAGCGTGGGACAGGGGAGGACGCAGTACTTC.

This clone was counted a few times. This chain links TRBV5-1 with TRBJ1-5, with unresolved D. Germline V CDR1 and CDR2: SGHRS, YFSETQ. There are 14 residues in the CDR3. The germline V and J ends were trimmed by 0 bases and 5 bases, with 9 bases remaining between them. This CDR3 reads CASSLADGDQPQHF. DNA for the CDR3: TGCGCCAGCAGCTTGGCGGACGGGGATCAGCCCCAGCATTTT. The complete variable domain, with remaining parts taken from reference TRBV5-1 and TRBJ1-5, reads KAGVTQTPRYLIKTRGQQVTLSCSPISGHRSVSWYQQTPGQGLQFLFEYFSETQRNKGNFPGRFSGRQFSNSRSEMNVSTLELGDSALYLCASSLADGDQPQHFGDGTRLSIL.